These 10 T cell receptor beta chains were sequenced from one sample in a study of blood T cell repertoires in COVID-19. Clones were sequenced by immunoSEQ multiplex PCR, and TCRdb holds only the in-frame ones, with some missing. The sample records about 270,000 clones, 91% being singletons. The sample was peripheral blood. These receptors were taken from a person between 18 and 30 years old with COVID-19, enrolled during active disease.

About this clone itself: Since the CDR3 does not end with the conserved phenylalanine or tryptophan, this likely comes from a read error. This chain links TRBV5-6 with TRBJ2-4, with D possibly TRBD2 on 6 matching bases. Germline values: CDR1 SGHDT, CDR2 YYEEEE. This CDR3 contains 16 residues. Between the trimmed V and J ends, which lost 0 bases and 0 bases, there was a span of 10 bases. The CDR3 DNA is TGTGCCAGCAGCTTGGCCGGGGGAAAAGCCAAAAACATTCAGTACCTC. Its protein product is CASSLAGGKAKNIQYL.

The rearrangement joins TRBV9 to TRBJ2-2; D call uncertain. V was pared by 7 bases and J by 1 base, with 17 bases between. This CDR3 spans 16 amino acids. Looked up from germline, CDR1 is SGDLS and CDR2 is YYNGEE. Here the CDR3 reads CASALGSDENTGELFF. The CDR3 region has the DNA TGTGCCAGCGCTTTAGGCAGCGACGAGAACACCGGGGAGCTGTTTTTT.

CDR3 bases: TGTGCCAGCAGTGCGACAGGGGGTTATAATTCACCCCTCCACTTT. Translation gives CASSATGGYNSPLHF. V usage is TRBV5-6 and J usage is TRBJ1-6; 9 bases match TRBD1. Germline CDR1 SGHDT, CDR2 YYEEEE. CDR3 length: 15 amino acids. V trimming: 5 bases; J trimming: 4 bases; junction bases outside the gene matches: 4.

The DNA of the CDR3 is TGTGCCTGGACCGAAGAGGATGAGCAGTTCTTC. Protein sequence: CAWTEEDEQFF. This chain uses TRBV30 with TRBJ2-1; D gene unclear. The CDR3 extends over 11 amino acids. In germline, CDR1 is GTSNPN, CDR2 SVGIG (reference sequence). V lost 4 bases, J lost 8 bases, and 9 bases lay in between.

The chain joins TRBV11-1 to TRBJ2-2, with 7 nucleotides matching TRBD2. Looked up from germline, CDR1 is SGHAT and CDR2 is FQDESV (reference sequence). The CDR3 extends over 15 amino acids. Trimming removed 7 bases from V and 4 bases from J; junction bases left unmatched: 9. CDR3 sequence reads: CASNRGRFGTGELFF. In DNA form, the CDR3 reads TGTGCCAGCAACCGCGGGAGATTCGGCACCGGGGAGCTGTTTTTT.

The genes are TRBV18 and TRBJ2-7; D is uncertain. The CDR3 runs 14 residues. Germline CDR1 reads KGHSH; CDR2 reads LQKENI. V was shortened by 0 bases and J by 2 bases, with 8 bases between the two germline ends. The CDR3 DNA reads TGTGCCAGCTCACCACCCTCAGTCCCCTACGAGCAGTACTTC. This sequence encodes CASSPPSVPYEQYF.

V gene TRBV12-5 combines with J gene TRBJ2-7; no clear D. The germline V gene has CDR1 LGHNT and CDR2 FRNRAP. V shed 6 bases and J shed 3 bases, with 12 bases lying between them. The CDR3 extends over 13 amino acids. CDR3: CASGMGPDYEQYF. As DNA, the CDR3 is TGTGCTAGTGGCATGGGCCCGGACTACGAGCAGTACTTC.

The CDR3 region is CSVVGPGGIHF. CDR3 coding DNA: TGCAGCGTTGTGGGACCGGGAGGAATCCACTTT. J is TRBJ1-6 and V is TRBV29-1; a possible D gene is TRBD1 (5 bases). V gave up 4 bases and J gave up 17 bases, with 15 bases separating them. The germline gives CDR1 SQVTM, CDR2 ANQGSEA. The CDR3 length is 11 residues.

This clone was seen a handful of times. The chain is built from TRBV2 and TRBJ1-2, with D tentatively TRBD1 (6 bases). The CDR3 covers 14 residues. V lost 1 base, J lost 8 bases, and 14 bases lay in between. Germline V lookup: CDR1 SNHLY, CDR2 FYNNEI. In DNA form, the CDR3 reads TGTGCCAGCAGTGAAGACAGGGTAACTCAAGGCTACACCTTC. Translation: CASSEDRVTQGYTF. The entire variable domain, with the rest obtained from reference TRBV2 and TRBJ1-2, is as follows: EPEVTQTPSHQVTQMGQEVILRCVPISNHLYFYWYRQILGQKVEFLVSFYNNEISEKSEIFDDQFSVERPDGSNFTLKIRSTKLEDSAMYFCASSEDRVTQGYTFGSGTRLTVV.

This chain connects TRBV5-1 to TRBJ2-1; 8 positions agree with TRBD2. The germline V gene encodes CDR1 SGHRS and CDR2 YFSETQ. The CDR3 runs 14 residues. V gave up 0 bases and J gave up 9 bases; unmatched junction bases: 5. The CDR3, as DNA: TGCGCCAGCAGCTTGGAGCGGGAGAAGTTTGAGCAGTTCTTC. This codes for CASSLEREKFEQFF.